This TCR beta chain was sequenced in a study of early T cells in non-severe SARS-CoV-2 infection. The overall study: Sequencing of unsorted whole blood was done on bulk RNA, leaving chains unpaired.

From germline, CDR1 is SGHVS and CDR2 FQNEAQ. The length of the CDR3 is 14 residues. The V end lost 3 bases, the J end lost 7 bases, and 13 bases lay between the germline ends. The table lists this clonotype with many counts. Individual cDNA molecules received unique molecular identifiers. TCRdb used MiXCR to reprocess the 5' RACE reads, holding one entry per CDR3 protein. The data contain about 60,000 distinct CDR3 sequences, under 15% of them singletons. The gene calls are TRBV7-8 and TRBJ2-1, with D tentatively TRBD1 or TRBD2 (6 bases each). The sequencing sample was made of whole blood. This clonotype was sampled from an adult who was a healthcare worker with PCR-confirmed SARS-CoV-2 infection or an uninfected control (not recorded which). This CDR3 reads CASSFGGRWNEQFF. CDR3 in DNA: TGTGCCAGCAGCTTTGGGGGGCGCTGGAATGAGCAGTTCTTC.